The clone carrying this T cell receptor (beta chain) has more than one count but fewer than ten. The T cells that were sequenced for TCR beta were CD8+ and CD4+ cells from blood. The CD8+ and CD4+ T cells were negatively isolated, with the TEMRA cells enriched by FACS. CDR1 is MNHEY and CDR2 is SVGAGI in the germline V gene. Trimming pared 5 bases from V and 3 bases from J, leaving 4 bases between. The CDR3 runs 11 residues. A quantity of roughly 0.5 to 1 ug RNA underwent reverse transcription using random hexamers. TCRdb recomputed calls from the immunoSEQ multiplex PCR reads with MiXCR, one row per CDR3 protein. Of a few hundred thousand distinct CDR3 sequences listed, 95% are singletons. The data are from a study of CD8 T cells in Susac syndrome.

The specimen was CD4+ T cells from PBMCs. The origin of this receptor is a human donor with multiple sclerosis. The chain recombines TRBV6-5 with TRBJ1-1; D is unresolved. The CDR3 spells CASSRDTEAFF. CDR3 bases: TGTGCCAGCAGTCGGGACACTGAAGCTTTCTTT.